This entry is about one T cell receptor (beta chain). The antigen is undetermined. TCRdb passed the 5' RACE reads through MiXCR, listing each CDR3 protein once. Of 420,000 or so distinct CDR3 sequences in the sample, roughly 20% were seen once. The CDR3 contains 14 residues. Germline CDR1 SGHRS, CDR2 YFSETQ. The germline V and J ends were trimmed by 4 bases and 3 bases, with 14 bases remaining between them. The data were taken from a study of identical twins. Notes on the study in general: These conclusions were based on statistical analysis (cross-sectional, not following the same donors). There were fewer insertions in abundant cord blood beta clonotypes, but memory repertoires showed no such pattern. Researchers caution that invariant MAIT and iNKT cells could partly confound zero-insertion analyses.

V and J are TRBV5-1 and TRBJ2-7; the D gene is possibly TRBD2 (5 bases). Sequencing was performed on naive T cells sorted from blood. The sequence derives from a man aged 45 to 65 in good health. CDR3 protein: CASSGVGSGYEQYF. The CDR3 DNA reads TGCGCCAGCAGCGGGGTAGGGAGCGGCTACGAGCAGTACTTC.